The text below deals with one T cell receptor beta chain. Trimming cost V 2 bases and J 2 bases; bases outside gene matches: 7. Germline V lookup: CDR1 SGHTA, CDR2 FQGNSA. The CDR3 is 17 amino acids. Clones were sequenced by immunoSEQ multiplex PCR, and TCRdb holds only the in-frame ones, with some missing. Among more than 110,000 clones listed, about nine tenths were seen once. These data come from a study of control samples from healthy donors and cancer patients. Sequences were obtained from blood. The receptor comes from a woman in her twenties or thirties in good health. The chain combines TRBV7-2 with TRBJ2-1, with 9 bases lining up with TRBD2. The CDR3 sequence: CASSLSSSGDTYNEQFF. The CDR3 nucleotides read TGTGCCAGCAGCTTAAGTTCTAGCGGGGATACCTACAATGAGCAGTTCTTC.